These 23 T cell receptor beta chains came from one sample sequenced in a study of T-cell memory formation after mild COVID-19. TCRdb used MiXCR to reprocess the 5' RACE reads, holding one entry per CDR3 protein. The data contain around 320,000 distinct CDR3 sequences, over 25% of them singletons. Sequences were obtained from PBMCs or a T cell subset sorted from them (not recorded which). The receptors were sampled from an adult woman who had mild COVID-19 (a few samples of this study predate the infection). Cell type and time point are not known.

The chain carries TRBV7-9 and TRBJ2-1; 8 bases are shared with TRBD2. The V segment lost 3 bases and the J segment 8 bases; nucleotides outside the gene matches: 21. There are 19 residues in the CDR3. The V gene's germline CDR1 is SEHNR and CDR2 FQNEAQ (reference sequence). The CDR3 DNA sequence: TGTGCCAGCAGCTTGTTCCAAGCGGGAGAGGGAATTTTTGAGGATGAGCAGTTCTTC. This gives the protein CASSLFQAGEGIFEDEQFF.

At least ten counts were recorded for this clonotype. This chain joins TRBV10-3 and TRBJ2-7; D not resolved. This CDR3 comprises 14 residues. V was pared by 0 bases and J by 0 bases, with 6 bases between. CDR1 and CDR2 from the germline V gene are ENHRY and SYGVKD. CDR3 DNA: TGTGCCATCAGTGAGTCCCAGGACTCCTACGAGCAGTACTTC. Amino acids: CAISESQDSYEQYF.

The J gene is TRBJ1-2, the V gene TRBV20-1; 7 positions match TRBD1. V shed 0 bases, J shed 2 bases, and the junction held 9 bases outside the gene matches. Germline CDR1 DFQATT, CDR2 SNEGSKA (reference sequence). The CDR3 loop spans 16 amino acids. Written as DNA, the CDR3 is TGCAGTGCTAGAGAAATGGACCCGGGACAGAACTATGGCTACACCTTC. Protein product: CSAREMDPGQNYGYTF.

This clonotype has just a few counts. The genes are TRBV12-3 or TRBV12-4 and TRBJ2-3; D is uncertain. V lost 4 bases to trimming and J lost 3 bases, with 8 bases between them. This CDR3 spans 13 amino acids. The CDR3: CASSSESTDTQYF. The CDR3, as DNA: TGTGCCAGCAGTTCGGAGTCAACAGATACGCAGTATTTT.

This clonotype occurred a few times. The CDR3 here is CASGWGVGTEAFF. The CDR3 nucleotides are TGCGCCAGCGGATGGGGTGTTGGCACTGAAGCTTTCTTT. The chain recombines TRBV5-1 with TRBJ1-1; the D is unclear. This CDR3 region has 13 residues. Looked up from germline, CDR1 is SGHRS and CDR2 is YFSETQ. The ends were cut back, 7 bases at V and 4 bases at J, with 14 bases in the middle.

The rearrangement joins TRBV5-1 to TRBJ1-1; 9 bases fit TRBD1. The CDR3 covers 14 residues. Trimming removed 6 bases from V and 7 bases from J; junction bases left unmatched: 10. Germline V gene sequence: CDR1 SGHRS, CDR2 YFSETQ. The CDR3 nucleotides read TGCGCCAGCAACACGGGACAGGGATTCGGTGAAGCTTTCTTT. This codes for CASNTGQGFGEAFF. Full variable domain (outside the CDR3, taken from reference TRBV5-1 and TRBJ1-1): KAGVTQTPRYLIKTRGQQVTLSCSPISGHRSVSWYQQTPGQGLQFLFEYFSETQRNKGNFPGRFSGRQFSNSRSEMNVSTLELGDSALYLCASNTGQGFGEAFFGQGTRLTVV.

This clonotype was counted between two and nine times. Written as DNA, the CDR3 is TGTGCCAGCAGCGTAGGACTAGCGGGGGAGCTGGATACGCAGTATTTT. Protein product: CASSVGLAGELDTQYF. The chain employs TRBV9 and TRBJ2-3; TRBD2 agrees at 12 bases. The CDR3 is made up of 16 amino acids. Losses at the gene ends were 0 bases for V and 6 bases for J; bases not matched to a gene: 5. Germline CDR1 reads SGDLS; CDR2 reads YYNGEE.

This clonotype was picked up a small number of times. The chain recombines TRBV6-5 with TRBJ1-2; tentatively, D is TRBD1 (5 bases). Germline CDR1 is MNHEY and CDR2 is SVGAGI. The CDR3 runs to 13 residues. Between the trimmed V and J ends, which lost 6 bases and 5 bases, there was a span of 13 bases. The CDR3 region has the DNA TGTGCCAGCAGCCCACGGGAGGGGTATGGCTACACCTTC. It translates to CASSPREGYGYTF.

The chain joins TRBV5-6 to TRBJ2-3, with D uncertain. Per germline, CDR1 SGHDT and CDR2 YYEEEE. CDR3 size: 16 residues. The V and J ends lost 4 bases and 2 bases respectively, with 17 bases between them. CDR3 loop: CASSIGPTSFTDTQYF. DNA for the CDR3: TGTGCCAGCAGCATCGGACCGACATCCTTCACAGATACGCAGTATTTT.

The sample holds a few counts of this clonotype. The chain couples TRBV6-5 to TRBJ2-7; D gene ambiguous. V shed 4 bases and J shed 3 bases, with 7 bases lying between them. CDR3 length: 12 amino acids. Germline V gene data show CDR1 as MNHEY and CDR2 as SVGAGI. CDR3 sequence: CASSSALYEQYF. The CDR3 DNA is TGTGCCAGCAGTTCAGCCCTCTACGAGCAGTACTTC.

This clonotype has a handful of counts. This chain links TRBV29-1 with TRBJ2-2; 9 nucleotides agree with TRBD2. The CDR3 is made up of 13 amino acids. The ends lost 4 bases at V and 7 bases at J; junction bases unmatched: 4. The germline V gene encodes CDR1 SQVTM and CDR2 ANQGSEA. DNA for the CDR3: TGCAGCGTTGGTTCTAGCGGGGACGGGGAGCTGTTTTTT. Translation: CSVGSSGDGELFF.

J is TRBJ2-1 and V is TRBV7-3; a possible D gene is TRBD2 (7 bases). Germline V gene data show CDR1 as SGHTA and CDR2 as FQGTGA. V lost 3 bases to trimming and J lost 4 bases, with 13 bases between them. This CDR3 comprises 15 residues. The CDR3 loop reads CASSFEAGAYNEQFF. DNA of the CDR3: TGTGCCAGCAGCTTCGAGGCGGGGGCATACAATGAGCAGTTCTTC.

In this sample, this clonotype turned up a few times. This CDR3 is CSGNHGLAGGYNEQFF. The DNA of the CDR3 is TGCAGTGGAAATCACGGACTAGCCGGGGGGTACAATGAGCAGTTCTTC. The chain carries TRBV20-1 and TRBJ2-1; 8 bases align to TRBD2. Germline V gives CDR1 DFQATT, CDR2 SNEGSKA (reference sequence). J gave up 4 bases and V 7 bases, and 15 bases lay outside the gene matches. The CDR3 sequence is 16 residues long.

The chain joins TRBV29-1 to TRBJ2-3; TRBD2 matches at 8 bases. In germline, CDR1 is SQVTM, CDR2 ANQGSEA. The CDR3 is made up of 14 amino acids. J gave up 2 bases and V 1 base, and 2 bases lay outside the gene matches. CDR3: CSVEGLANTDTQYF. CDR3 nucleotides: TGCAGCGTTGAAGGACTAGCGAACACAGATACGCAGTATTTT.

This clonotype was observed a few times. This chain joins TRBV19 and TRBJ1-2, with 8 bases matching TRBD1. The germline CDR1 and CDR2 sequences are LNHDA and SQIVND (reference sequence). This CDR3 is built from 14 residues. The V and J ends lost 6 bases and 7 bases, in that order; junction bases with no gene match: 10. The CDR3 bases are TGTGCCAGTAGCCCTCGGACAGGGAGGGGTGGCTACACCTTC. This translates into CASSPRTGRGGYTF.

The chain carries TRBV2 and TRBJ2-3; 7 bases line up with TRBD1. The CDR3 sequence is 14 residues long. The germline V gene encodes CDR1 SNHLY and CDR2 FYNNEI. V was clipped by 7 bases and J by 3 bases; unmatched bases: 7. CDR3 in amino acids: CASNWDRGTDTQYF. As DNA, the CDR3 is TGTGCCAGCAATTGGGACAGAGGTACAGATACGCAGTATTTT.

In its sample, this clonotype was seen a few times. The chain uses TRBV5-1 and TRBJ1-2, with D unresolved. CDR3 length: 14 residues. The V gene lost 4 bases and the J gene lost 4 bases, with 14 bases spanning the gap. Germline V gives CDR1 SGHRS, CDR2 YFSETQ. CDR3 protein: CASSPDFTGYGYTF. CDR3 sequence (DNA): TGCGCCAGCAGCCCCGACTTTACCGGCTATGGCTACACCTTC.

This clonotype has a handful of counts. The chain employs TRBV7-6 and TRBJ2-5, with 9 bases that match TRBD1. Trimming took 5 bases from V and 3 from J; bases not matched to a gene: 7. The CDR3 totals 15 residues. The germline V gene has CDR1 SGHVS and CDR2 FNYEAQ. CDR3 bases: TGTGCCAGCAGCCAAAACAGGGGGCTGGAAGAGACCCAGTACTTC. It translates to CASSQNRGLEETQYF. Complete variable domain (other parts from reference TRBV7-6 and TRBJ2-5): GAGVSQSPRYKVTKRGQDVALRCDPISGHVSLYWYRQALGQGPEFLTYFNYEAQQDKSGLPNDRFSAERPEGSISTLTIQRTEQRDSAMYRCASSQNRGLEETQYFGPGTRLLVL.

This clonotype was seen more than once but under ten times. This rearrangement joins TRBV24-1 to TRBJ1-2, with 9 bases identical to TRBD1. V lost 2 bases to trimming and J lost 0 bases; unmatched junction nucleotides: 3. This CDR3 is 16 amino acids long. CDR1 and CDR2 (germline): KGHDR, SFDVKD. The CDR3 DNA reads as TGTGCCACCAGTGATTCCTGGACAGGGGCTAACTATGGCTACACCTTC. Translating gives CATSDSWTGANYGYTF.

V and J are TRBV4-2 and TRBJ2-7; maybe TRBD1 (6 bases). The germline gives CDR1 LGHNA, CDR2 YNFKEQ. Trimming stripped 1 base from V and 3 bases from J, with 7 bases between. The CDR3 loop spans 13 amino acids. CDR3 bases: TGTGCCAGCAGCCAAGTGGACAGCTACGAGCAGTACTTC. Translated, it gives CASSQVDSYEQYF.

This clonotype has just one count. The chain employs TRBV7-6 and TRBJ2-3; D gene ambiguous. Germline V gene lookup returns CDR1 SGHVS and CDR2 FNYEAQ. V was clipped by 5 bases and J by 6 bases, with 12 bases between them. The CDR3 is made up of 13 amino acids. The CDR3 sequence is CASSPVSLDTQYF. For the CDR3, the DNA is TGTGCCAGCAGCCCAGTCTCACTGGATACGCAGTATTTT.

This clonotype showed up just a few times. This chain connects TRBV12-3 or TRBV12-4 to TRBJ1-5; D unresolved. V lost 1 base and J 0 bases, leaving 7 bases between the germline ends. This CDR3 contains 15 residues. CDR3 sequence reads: CASSLEDLSNQPQHF. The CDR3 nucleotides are TGTGCCAGCAGTTTAGAAGACCTTAGCAATCAGCCCCAGCATTTT.

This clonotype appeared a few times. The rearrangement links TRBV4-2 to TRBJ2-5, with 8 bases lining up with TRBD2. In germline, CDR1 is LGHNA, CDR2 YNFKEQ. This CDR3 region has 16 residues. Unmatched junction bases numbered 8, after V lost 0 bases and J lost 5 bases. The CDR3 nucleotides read TGTGCCAGCAGCCAAGATCCGACTAGCGAGGGCGAGACCCAGTACTTC. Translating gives CASSQDPTSEGETQYF.